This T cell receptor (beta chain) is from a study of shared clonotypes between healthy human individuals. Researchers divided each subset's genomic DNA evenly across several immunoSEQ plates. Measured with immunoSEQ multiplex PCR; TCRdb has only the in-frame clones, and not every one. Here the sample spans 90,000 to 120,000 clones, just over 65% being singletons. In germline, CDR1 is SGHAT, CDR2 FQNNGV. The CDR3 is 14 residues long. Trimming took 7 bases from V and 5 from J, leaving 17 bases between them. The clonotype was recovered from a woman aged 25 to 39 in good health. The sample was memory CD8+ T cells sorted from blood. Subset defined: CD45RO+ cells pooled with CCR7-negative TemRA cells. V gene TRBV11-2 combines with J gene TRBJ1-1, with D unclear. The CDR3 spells CASKGFGESTEAFF. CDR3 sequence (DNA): TGTGCCAGCAAAGGGTTTGGGGAAAGTACTGAAGCTTTCTTT.